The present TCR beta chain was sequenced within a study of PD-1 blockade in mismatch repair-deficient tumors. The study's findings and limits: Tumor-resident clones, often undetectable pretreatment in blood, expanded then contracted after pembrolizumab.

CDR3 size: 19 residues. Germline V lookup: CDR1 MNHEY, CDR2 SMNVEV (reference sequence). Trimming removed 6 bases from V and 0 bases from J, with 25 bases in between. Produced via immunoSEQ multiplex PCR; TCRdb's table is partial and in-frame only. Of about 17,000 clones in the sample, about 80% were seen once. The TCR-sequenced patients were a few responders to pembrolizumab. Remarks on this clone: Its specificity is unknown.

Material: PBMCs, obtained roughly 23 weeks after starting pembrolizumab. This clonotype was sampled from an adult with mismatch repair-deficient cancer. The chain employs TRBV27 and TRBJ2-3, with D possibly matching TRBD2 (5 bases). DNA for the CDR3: TGTGCCAGCAGCAAGTCCAAGACTCCGGGTAGCGATAGCACAGATACGCAGTATTTT. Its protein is CASSKSKTPGSDSTDTQYF.